One and the same sample provided the 15 T cell receptor beta chains below, sequenced in a study of T cell responses to AZD1222 COVID-19 vaccine. Profiling relied on immunoSEQ multiplex PCR, and the TCRdb table lists in-frame clones only, not all of them. This table has approximately 140,000 clones, roughly 90% appearing once. The sample here was peripheral blood, taken on day 0 of AZD1222 vaccination. The receptor set was obtained from an adult in good health.

This clone was seen once. The chain joins TRBV19 to TRBJ2-4; 12 nucleotides align to TRBD2. With V trimmed by 4 bases and J by 6 bases, 7 bases remained unmatched. The CDR3 consists of 16 residues. Looked up from germline, CDR1 is LNHDA and CDR2 is SQIVND (reference sequence). The CDR3 region has the DNA TGTGCCAGTAGTACTAGCGGGAGGGCCGTTATAAACATTCAGTACTTC. Its protein product is CASSTSGRAVINIQYF.

The chain combines TRBV7-6 with TRBJ2-2; D unclear. CDR3 length: 15 amino acids. Per germline, CDR1 SGHVS and CDR2 FNYEAQ. Trimming removed 4 bases at V and 6 bases at J, with 15 bases between. Here the CDR3 reads CASSYGPGQAGELFF. CDR3 DNA: TGTGCCAGCAGCTATGGACCCGGTCAGGCCGGGGAGCTGTTTTTT.

This clone was picked up a small number of times. The chain uses TRBV29-1 and TRBJ1-4; D is uncertain. Germline-derived CDR1 and CDR2 are SQVTM and ANQGSEA. Trimming removed 0 bases from V and 5 bases from J, with 13 bases in between. The CDR3 is made up of 15 amino acids. CDR3 amino acids: CSVEDASLPNEKLFF. Here the CDR3 DNA reads TGCAGCGTTGAAGATGCAAGTCTTCCGAATGAAAAACTGTTTTTT.

V is TRBV4-1 and J is TRBJ2-1, with a weak D call TRBD1 (6 bases). The CDR3 length is 15 residues. The V end lost 0 bases, the J end lost 8 bases, and 14 bases lay between the germline ends. Germline V gene data show CDR1 as MGHRA and CDR2 as YSYEKL. The CDR3: CASSQEMVAGDEQFF. CDR3 DNA sequence: TGCGCCAGCAGCCAAGAAATGGTAGCAGGGGATGAGCAGTTCTTC.

This clone appeared a single time. The chain combines TRBV3-1 (or the pseudogene TRBV3-2) with TRBJ1-1; D gene uncertain. There are 14 residues in the CDR3. From germline, CDR1 is LGHDT and CDR2 YNNKEL (reference sequence). V lost 4 bases and J lost 0, with 9 bases in between. DNA for the CDR3: TGTGCCAGCAGCCTGAGACGGTTGAACACTGAAGCTTTCTTT. Translated, it gives CASSLRRLNTEAFF.

The V gene is TRBV19, the J gene TRBJ1-5; 10 bases match TRBD1. The CDR3 sequence is 15 residues long. Germline CDR1 LNHDA, CDR2 SQIVND (reference sequence). V shed 9 bases, J shed 4 bases, and the junction held 9 bases outside the gene matches. CDR3 DNA: TGTGCCAGCCAGCAGGGACAGGGGTTTAATCAGCCCCAGCATTTT. This translates into CASQQGQGFNQPQHF.

The chain carries TRBV19 and TRBJ2-7, with unresolved D. Per the germline V gene, CDR1 is LNHDA and CDR2 is SQIVND (reference sequence). The CDR3 is 12 residues long. V dropped 3 bases and J dropped 5 bases, with 8 bases sitting between them. This CDR3 reads CASSMGLNEQYF. CDR3 bases: TGTGCCAGTAGTATGGGTCTAAACGAGCAGTACTTC.

V is TRBV28 and J is TRBJ2-7, with D perhaps TRBD2 (6 bases). The CDR3 has 17 residues. The V gene's germline CDR1 is MDHEN and CDR2 SYDVKM. Trimming took 4 bases from V and 0 from J, leaving 19 bases between them. The CDR3 DNA sequence: TGTGCCAGCAGTTACATCATAGCGGACTACGCCTCCTACGAGCAGTACTTC. Protein sequence: CASSYIIADYASYEQYF. Looking up the rest from reference TRBV28 and TRBJ2-7 gives the full variable domain: DVKVTQSSRYLVKRTGEKVFLECVQDMDHENMFWYRQDPGLGLRLIYFSYDVKMKEKGDIPEGYSVSREKKERFSLILESASTNQTSMYLCASSYIIADYASYEQYFGPGTRLTVT.

The V call is TRBV6-1, the J call TRBJ2-3; possibly TRBD1 for D (6 bases). V lost 3 bases and J 2 bases, leaving 12 bases between the germline ends. The CDR3 covers 15 residues. Germline values: CDR1 MNHNS, CDR2 SASEGT. The CDR3 nucleotides read TGTGCCAGCAGTGACCTGGGACATCACACAGATACGCAGTATTTT. Encoded protein: CASSDLGHHTDTQYF.

The J gene is TRBJ2-5, the V gene TRBV9; weak D call: TRBD1 (5 bases). The CDR3 runs 14 residues. Germline V gene lookup returns CDR1 SGDLS and CDR2 YYNGEE. The ends were cut back, 4 bases at V and 6 bases at J, with 16 bases in the middle. CDR3 region: CASSSDISSQTQYF. CDR3 coding DNA: TGTGCCAGCAGCTCGGACATATCGTCGCAGACCCAGTACTTC.

This clone appeared a few times. CDR3 in amino acids: CASSYSDTYEQYF. The CDR3 nucleotides read TGTGCCAGCAGTTACTCGGACACCTACGAGCAGTACTTC. The chain is built from TRBV6-2 or TRBV6-3 and TRBJ2-7; possibly TRBD1 for D (5 bases). Germline lookup yields CDR1 MNHEY and CDR2 SVGEGT. V was shortened by 0 bases and J by 2 bases, with 5 bases between the two germline ends. The CDR3 is 13 amino acids.

This chain connects TRBV6-5 to TRBJ1-1; no clear D. This CDR3 contains 12 residues. The germline CDR1 and CDR2 sequences are MNHEY and SVGAGI. The V gene lost 2 bases and the J gene lost 8 bases, with 9 bases spanning the gap. CDR3: CASSYRAEEAFF. The CDR3 DNA sequence: TGTGCCAGCAGTTACAGGGCAGAGGAAGCTTTCTTT.

The V gene is TRBV5-4, the J gene TRBJ1-2; 9 nucleotides align to TRBD1. The length of the CDR3 is 17 residues. V shed 4 bases and J 0 bases; nucleotides not matched to a gene: 10. The germline CDR1 and CDR2 sequences are SGHNT and YYREEE (reference sequence). CDR3 sequence reads: CASSPRGTGSANYGYTF. CDR3 sequence (DNA): TGTGCCAGCAGCCCGCGGGGGACAGGGTCAGCTAACTATGGCTACACCTTC.

This clone was detected only once. V gene TRBV28 combines with J gene TRBJ2-5; 8 bases line up with TRBD1. The CDR3 has 15 amino acids. From germline, CDR1 is MDHEN and CDR2 SYDVKM. V shed 6 bases and J 5 bases; nucleotides not matched to a gene: 11. CDR3 residues: CASSLTGDVLETQYF. CDR3 nucleotides: TGTGCCAGCAGCTTGACAGGGGATGTATTGGAGACCCAGTACTTC. Combining the CDR3 with reference TRBV28 and TRBJ2-5 gives the whole variable domain DVKVTQSSRYLVKRTGEKVFLECVQDMDHENMFWYRQDPGLGLRLIYFSYDVKMKEKGDIPEGYSVSREKKERFSLILESASTNQTSMYLCASSLTGDVLETQYFGPGTRLLVL.

The rearrangement uses TRBV30 and TRBJ1-3; possibly TRBD1 for D (5 bases). CDR1 GTSNPN and CDR2 SVGIG come from the germline V gene (reference sequence). The ends were cut back, 4 bases at V and 4 bases at J, with 14 bases in the middle. The CDR3 is made up of 14 amino acids. DNA of the CDR3: TGTGCCTGGACGACTGGGGCGAACGGAAACACCATATATTTT. It yields the protein CAWTTGANGNTIYF.